Each of the 10 T cell receptor beta chains below was sequenced from the same sample in a study of cytomegalovirus exposure and HLA in healthy donors. Sequencing used immunoSEQ multiplex PCR; TCRdb keeps in-frame clones, though not all of them. The sample lists approximately 70,000 clones, about 95% occurring once. The sequencing sample was made of PBMCs. These receptors all come from a woman in her late teens or twenties in good health and CMV-seronegative.

This clone appeared once. The J gene is TRBJ1-2, the V gene TRBV9; 8 nucleotides agree with TRBD1. Per germline, CDR1 SGDLS and CDR2 YYNGEE. J lost 8 bases, V lost 1 base, and 7 bases had no gene match. This CDR3 is built from 14 residues. CDR3 sequence: CASSVTRAGGGYTF. The CDR3 nucleotides are TGTGCCAGCAGCGTAACCCGTGCAGGGGGCGGCTACACCTTC.

CDR3 nucleotide sequence: TGTGCCAGCAGTCTTGGCGGGAATTACAATGAGCAGTTCTTC. Amino acid sequence: CASSLGGNYNEQFF. V usage is TRBV28 and J usage is TRBJ2-1, with D maybe TRBD2 (6 bases). The germline V gene has CDR1 MDHEN and CDR2 SYDVKM. The V end was cut by 5 bases, the J end by 4 bases, with 12 bases between. The CDR3 has 14 residues. Complete variable domain (other parts from reference TRBV28 and TRBJ2-1): DVKVTQSSRYLVKRTGEKVFLECVQDMDHENMFWYRQDPGLGLRLIYFSYDVKMKEKGDIPEGYSVSREKKERFSLILESASTNQTSMYLCASSLGGNYNEQFFGPGTRLTVL.

The gene calls are TRBV6-5 and TRBJ1-6; D not certain. The V and J ends lost 2 bases and 4 bases respectively, with 6 bases between them. Germline values: CDR1 MNHEY, CDR2 SVGAGI. The CDR3 extends over 14 amino acids. The CDR3 DNA reads as TGTGCCAGCAGTTACGGGCAGTATAATTCACCCCTCCACTTT. This sequence encodes CASSYGQYNSPLHF.

This clone was observed a few times. V usage is TRBV27 and J usage is TRBJ2-7; 8 bases fit TRBD1. Germline values: CDR1 MNHEY, CDR2 SMNVEV (reference sequence). The trim removed 3 bases at V and 2 bases at J, leaving 12 bases unmatched. This CDR3 spans 17 amino acids. Written as DNA, the CDR3 is TGTGCCAGCAGTTTCAGCGGACAGGGAAAGTCGGCCTACGAGCAGTACTTC. Amino acids: CASSFSGQGKSAYEQYF.

This rearrangement joins TRBV14 to TRBJ2-1; D unclear. Germline-derived CDR1 and CDR2 are SGHDN and FVKESK. V was pared by 5 bases and J by 4 bases, with 15 bases between. The CDR3 sequence is 15 residues long. The CDR3 loop reads CASSGIRSSYNEQFF. In DNA form, the CDR3 reads TGTGCCAGCAGCGGAATCAGGTCGTCATACAATGAGCAGTTCTTC.

The rearrangement uses TRBV28 and TRBJ2-5, with TRBD2 matching 11 bases. The CDR3 length is 16 residues. The junction had 3 bases not matched to a gene; V was cut back by 2 bases and J by 1 base. Germline loops: CDR1 MDHEN, CDR2 SYDVKM. DNA of the CDR3: TGTGCCAGCAGTTTACGGCTAGCGGGGGGCCAAGAGACCCAGTACTTC. Translating it yields CASSLRLAGGQETQYF.

The chain uses TRBV2 and TRBJ2-3; perhaps TRBD2 as D (5 bases). The germline V gene has CDR1 SNHLY and CDR2 FYNNEI. The CDR3 is 18 residues long. Trimming took off 9 bases at V and 2 bases at J, with 27 bases between the two ends. The DNA of the CDR3 is TGTGCCAGGAATCCTTCGCCCTTGCGGCGGGCCAACACAGATACGCAGTATTTT. It translates to CARNPSPLRRANTDTQYF.

The CDR3 DNA follows: TGTGCCAGCAGCCCCTATCCAGGCCGAGAAACTGAAGCTTTCTTT. It specifies CASSPYPGRETEAFF. The rearrangement uses TRBV28 and TRBJ1-1; D gene ambiguous. The CDR3 runs to 15 residues. The ends were cut back, 6 bases at V and 5 bases at J, with 19 bases in the middle. Germline CDR1 and CDR2: MDHEN and SYDVKM.

On this clone itself: In the same sample, other DNA sequences code for this CDR3. The rearrangement links TRBV7-2 to TRBJ2-3; D is uncertain. This CDR3 has 12 amino acids. Germline CDR1 SGHTA, CDR2 FQGNSA. V lost 5 bases to trimming and J lost 2 bases, with 5 bases between them. The CDR3 is CASSPYTDTQYF. CDR3 sequence (DNA): TGTGCCAGCAGCCCTTACACAGATACGCAGTATTTT. The full variable domain, its missing parts supplied by reference TRBV7-2 and TRBJ2-3, is GAGVSQSPSNKVTEKGKDVELRCDPISGHTALYWYRQSLGQGLEFLIYFQGNSAPDKSGLPSDRFSAERTGGSVSTLTIQRTQQEDSAVYLCASSPYTDTQYFGPGTRLTVL.

V and J are TRBV25-1 and TRBJ1-5; maybe TRBD1 (6 bases). There are 16 residues in the CDR3. The germline CDR1 and CDR2 sequences are MGHDK and SYGVNS. The V and J ends lost 2 bases and 1 base respectively, with 12 bases between them. The CDR3 reads CASSEDRRQSNQPQHF. The CDR3 coding sequence is TGTGCCAGCAGTGAAGACAGGCGCCAAAGCAATCAGCCCCAGCATTTT.